This entry features one T cell receptor (beta chain) sequence. Its antigen is still unknown. Within one base of it there is no much larger clone, and no base qualities were kept. These data belong to a study of blood T cell repertoires in COVID-19 (dated by TCRdb to the early 2020s). Some background on the complete study: Collaborator samples came from the United States, Italy and Spain and covered acute and convalescent phases of COVID-19. The prospective study material was composed of cDNA or gDNA derived from T cells, B-cell-depleted T cells, or PBMCs. The dataset comprised deeply sampled blood TCRbeta repertoires from subjects exposed to, actively infected with, or recovered from COVID-19. The repertoires were released in a freely available public database meant as a resource for research on the immune response to SARS-CoV-2. Samples came from the ongoing ImmuneRACE study (first 160 participants) plus 1,254 subjects from 6 global collaborators. A de-identified subject ID, COVID-19 status, age in years and sex were almost always included in the sample metadata. Where available, HLA class I and class II types were obtained from metadata supplied by the sample provider rather than from assay-based typing. Points the paper makes about the study in general: The quantity of clinical and demographic metadata differed by source and by participant and was supplied without curation.

V ends up 8 bases short and J 0 bases short, with an unmatched junction base count of 10. Including cysteine and phenylalanine, the CDR3 has 16 amino acids. Here the CDR3 DNA is all that survives: 48 bases in frame from base 1. Per the germline V gene, SGHAT is the CDR1 and FQNNGV is the CDR2. A second Seattle source provided samples from volunteer blood donors who had recovered from COVID-19. Collaborating institutions collected whole blood in K2EDTA tubes following their own protocols. For TCRbeta analysis, collaborators shipped samples as frozen whole blood, isolated PBMCs, or DNA extracted from either of those sample types. TCRbeta CDR3 regions were amplified from genomic DNA using the immunoSEQ Assay, a bias-controlled multiplex PCR. The authors' analysis ran thus. The number of nucleated cells in each sample was estimated from the amplification of reference gene primers within the assay. To quantify the absolute abundance of each unique TCRbeta CDR3 rearrangement, sequence reads were collapsed and filtered. For each sample, productive Simpson clonality was calculated by taking the square root of Simpson's diversity index across productive rearrangements. This is the immuneACCESS table as TCRdb keeps it, with only in-frame sequences that have V and J called. A part of the clones is gone; compared with another copy, unresolved V genes explain less than half, and the rest is unexplained. V, J and clone size derive from that table, while D and trimming were established from the DNA sequence. The sample table records under 300,000 clones; 80% to 90% of these occur just once. Roughly a tenth of the sample is taken by the ten largest.

The sample comprised peripheral blood. The rearranged chain carries TRBV11-2 and TRBJ2-3; 8 junctional bases match TRBD2. The sequence was obtained from a woman aged 45 to 65 who had recovered from COVID-19. The nucleotides read TGTGCCAGCCAAAGACGGGCTAGCGGGAGCACAGATACGCAGTATTTT. Translated, it gives CASQRRASGSTDTQYF.